This T cell receptor (beta chain) was retrieved from a study of early T cells in non-severe SARS-CoV-2 infection. TCRdb independently ran MiXCR on the 5' RACE reads; one entry per CDR3 protein. Of 90,000 to 100,000 distinct CDR3 sequences in the sample, 13% were seen once. The CDR3 contains 14 residues. Germline V lookup: CDR1 SGHAT, CDR2 FQNNGV. Trimming shortened V by 3 bases and J by 4 bases, and 12 bases separated the two germline ends. This clonotype has ten or more counts. The specimen sequenced was whole blood. This receptor was identified in an adult who was a healthcare worker with PCR-confirmed SARS-CoV-2 infection or an uninfected control (not recorded which). V is TRBV11-2 and J is TRBJ1-1; TRBD1 might be the D (5 bases). CDR3 residues: CASSFPGPGTEAFF. CDR3 sequence (DNA): TGTGCCAGCAGCTTCCCAGGGCCAGGCACTGAAGCTTTCTTT.